The entry below describes one TCR beta chain. The repertoire was sequenced with immunoSEQ multiplex PCR; TCRdb's copy has only in-frame clones and lacks some. Of about 270,000 clones in the sample, about nine tenths were seen once. The CDR3 covers 14 residues. With V trimmed by 5 bases and J by 13 bases, 10 bases remained unmatched. Germline CDR1 and CDR2: PRHDT and FYEKMQ (reference sequence). Individuals drawn from around 24 US areas were about 18 to 95 years old. Two negative PCRs, clearance, or symptom resolution had been documented for recovered Cohort 3 donors. This sample was taken from a study of blood T cell repertoires in COVID-19. Study at large: The United States, Italy and Spain were the sources of the acute and convalescent COVID-19 samples.

This receptor was taken from a woman in her late teens or twenties who had recovered from COVID-19. The sample consisted of PBMCs or T cells enriched from blood (not recorded which). This chain uses TRBV13 with TRBJ1-6; 8 nucleotides align to TRBD1. DNA for the CDR3: TGTGCCAGCAGCCCTGGGACAGGCCTTAGCCCCCTCCACTTT. It translates to CASSPGTGLSPLHF.